The source of this TCR beta chain is a study of CD8+ T cells in alopecia areata. RNA extraction was followed by reverse transcription into cDNA, which acted as the sequencing template. TCRdb's table, derived via immunoSEQ multiplex PCR, lists solely in-frame clones and lacks some. The data contain 150,000 to 200,000 clones, about 63% of them seen just once; the ten biggest clones take up roughly 14%. This specimen consisted of CD4+ T cells sorted from blood, obtained at week 0. The receptor was derived from a human donor with alopecia areata.

CDR3 in amino acids: CAWSADRDYGYTF. CDR3 nucleotides: TGTGCCTGGAGTGCCGACAGGGATTATGGCTACACCTTC. The chain employs TRBV30 and TRBJ1-2; TRBD1 aligns across 7 bases. Per germline, CDR1 GTSNPN and CDR2 SVGIG (reference sequence). V shed 1 base and J 5 bases; nucleotides not matched to a gene: 4. This CDR3 comprises 13 residues.